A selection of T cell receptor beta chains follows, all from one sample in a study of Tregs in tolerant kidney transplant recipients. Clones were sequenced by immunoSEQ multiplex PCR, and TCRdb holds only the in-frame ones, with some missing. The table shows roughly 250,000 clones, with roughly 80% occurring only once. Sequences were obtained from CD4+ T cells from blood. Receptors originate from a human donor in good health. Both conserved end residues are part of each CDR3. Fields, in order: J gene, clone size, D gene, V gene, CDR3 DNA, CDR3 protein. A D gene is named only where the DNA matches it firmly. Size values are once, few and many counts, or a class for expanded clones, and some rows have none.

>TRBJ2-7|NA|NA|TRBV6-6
TGTGCCAGCAGTTCGAGCGCGATATACGAGCAGTACTTC
CASSSSAIYEQYF
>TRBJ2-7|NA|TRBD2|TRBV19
TGTGCCAGTAGTCTAGCGGGAGGGGGATCTTACGAGCAGTACTTC
CASSLAGGGSYEQYF
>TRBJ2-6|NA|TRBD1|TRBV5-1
TGCGCCAGCAGCTTGTACGGGACAGGGGGCTTAACTGGGGCCAACGTCCTGACTTTC
CASSLYGTGGLTGANVLTF
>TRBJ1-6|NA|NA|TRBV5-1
TGCGCCAGCAGCATAACCCAGGGAGGGTCCTATAATTCACCCCTCCACTTT
CASSITQGGSYNSPLHF
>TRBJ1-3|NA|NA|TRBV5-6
TGTGCCAGCAGCTTCAGAGCAGCTGGAAACACCATATATTTT
CASSFRAAGNTIYF
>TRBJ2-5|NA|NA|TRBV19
TGTGCCAGTAGCATGGGGGGCCAAGAGACCCAGTACTTC
CASSMGGQETQYF
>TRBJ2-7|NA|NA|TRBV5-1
TGCGCCAGCAGCCCCGGAGGCCCAATTGACGAGCAGTACTTC
CASSPGGPIDEQYF
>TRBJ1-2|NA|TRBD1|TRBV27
TGTGCCAGCAGTTTCTCAGGGGGCTATGGCTACACCTTC
CASSFSGGYGYTF
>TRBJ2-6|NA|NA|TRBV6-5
TGTGCCAGCAGCCTACAGAGGCGCGGGGCCAACGTCCTGACTTTC
CASSLQRRGANVLTF
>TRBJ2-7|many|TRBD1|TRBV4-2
TGTGCCAGCAGCCAAGAGACAGGGCATCCCTACGAGCAGTACTTC
CASSQETGHPYEQYF
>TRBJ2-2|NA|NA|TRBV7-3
TGTGCCAGCAGCCAAACGGGCACCGGGGAGCTGTTTTTT
CASSQTGTGELFF
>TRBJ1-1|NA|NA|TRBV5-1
TGCGCCAGCAGCTGGAGGGGCCTTAATGAAGCTTTCTTT
CASSWRGLNEAFF
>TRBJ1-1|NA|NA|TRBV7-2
TGTGCCAGCAGCTCTCAGCCGAACACTGAAGCTTTCTTT
CASSSQPNTEAFF
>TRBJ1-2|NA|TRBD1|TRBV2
TGTGCCAGCAGTGACGACAGGGACTATGGCTACACCTTC
CASSDDRDYGYTF
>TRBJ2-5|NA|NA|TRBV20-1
TGCAGTGCTCGCCTCGCGGAGACCCAGTACTTC
CSARLAETQYF
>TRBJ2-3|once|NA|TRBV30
TGTGCCTGGAGTGTAGAGTCCGTTAGTCCGCAGTATTTT
CAWSVESVSPQYF
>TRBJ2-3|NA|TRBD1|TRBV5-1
TGCGCCAGCAGGCTAGCACGACAGGGACCCAGCCATACGCAGTATTTT
CASRLARQGPSHTQYF
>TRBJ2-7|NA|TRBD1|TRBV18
TGTGCCAGCTCACCTTCCGGACAGGGACCCGAGCAGTACTTC
CASSPSGQGPEQYF
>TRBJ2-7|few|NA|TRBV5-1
TGCGCCAGCAGCCCTGGGGGCAACTACGAGCAGTACTTC
CASSPGGNYEQYF
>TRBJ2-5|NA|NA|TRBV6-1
TGTGCCAGCAGTGAAGATTTAGTAGTTGAGACCCAGTACTTC
CASSEDLVVETQYF
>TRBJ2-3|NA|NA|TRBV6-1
TGTGCCAGCGCAATGGGGGGCGTAGCAGATACGCAGTATTTT
CASAMGGVADTQYF
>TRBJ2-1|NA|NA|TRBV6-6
TGTGCCAGCAGTTACTCTACGGGGATAGGTTACAATGAGCAGTTCTTC
CASSYSTGIGYNEQFF
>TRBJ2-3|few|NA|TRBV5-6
TGTGCCAGCAGCTTCGGTAGGGATACGCAGTATTTT
CASSFGRDTQYF
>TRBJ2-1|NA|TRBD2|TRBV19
TGTGCCAGTAGTGTTCTAGCGGGAGGCAATGAGCAGTTCTTC
CASSVLAGGNEQFF
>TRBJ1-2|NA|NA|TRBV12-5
TGTGCTAGTGGTTTGCCTGGCGACTACACCTTC
CASGLPGDYTF
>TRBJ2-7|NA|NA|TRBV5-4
TGTGCCAGCAGCGAAGACAGTGCCTCCATACTACGTGAGCAGTACTTC
CASSEDSASILREQYF
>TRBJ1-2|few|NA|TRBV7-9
TGTGCCAGCAGCCCCCGGACTGATGGCTACACCTTC
CASSPRTDGYTF
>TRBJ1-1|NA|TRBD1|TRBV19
TGTGCCAGTACCTGGACAGGGTTTAACACTGAAGCTTTCTTT
CASTWTGFNTEAFF
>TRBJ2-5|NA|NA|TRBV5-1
TGCGCCAGCAGCTGGGGACCCGGGGACCAAGAGACCCAGTACTTC
CASSWGPGDQETQYF
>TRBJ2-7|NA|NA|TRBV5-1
TGCGCCAGCAGCTTTTCCGCGATTAGCGGAAACTCCTACGAGCAGTACTTC
CASSFSAISGNSYEQYF
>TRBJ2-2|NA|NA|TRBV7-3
TGTGCCAGCAGCTCCCAGCGCAACACCGGGGAGCTGTTTTTT
CASSSQRNTGELFF
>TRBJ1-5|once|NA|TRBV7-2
TGTGCCAGCAGCCCCGGGGGCCGGGGAAGTCAGTATAGCAATCAGCCCCAGCATTTT
CASSPGGRGSQYSNQPQHF
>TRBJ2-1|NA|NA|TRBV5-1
TGCGCCAGCAGCTTGGGGGCCCTATTGGGTGAGCAGTTCTTC
CASSLGALLGEQFF
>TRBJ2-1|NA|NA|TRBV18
TGTGCCAGCTCACCACTCGGGAAGGGATATGAGCAGTTCTTC
CASSPLGKGYEQFF
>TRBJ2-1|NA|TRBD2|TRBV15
TGTGCCACCAGCAGGACCGGGACTAGCGGGGGGCGCTACAATGAGCAGTTCTTC
CATSRTGTSGGRYNEQFF
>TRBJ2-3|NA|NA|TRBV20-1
TGCAGTGCTAGTTTGGGGGATACGCAGTATTTT
CSASLGDTQYF
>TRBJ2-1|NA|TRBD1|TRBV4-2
TGTGCCAGCAGCCAAGACCCAGACAGGGGATCAGTGGGGTATAATGAGCAGTTCTTC
CASSQDPDRGSVGYNEQFF
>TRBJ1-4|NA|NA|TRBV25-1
TGTGCCAGCAGTGACCCTCCGGGGGAGGCGGATGAAAAACTGTTTTTT
CASSDPPGEADEKLFF
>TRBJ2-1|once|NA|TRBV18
TGTGCCAGCTCACCACGGGGTACGTACAATGAGCAGTTCTTC
CASSPRGTYNEQFF
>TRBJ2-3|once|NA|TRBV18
TGTGCCAGCTCACTTACTGGCACAGATACGCAGTATTTT
CASSLTGTDTQYF
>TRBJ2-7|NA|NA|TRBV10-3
TGTGCCATCAGTGAGTCGCAGGGCTTTGGAGAGCAGTACTTC
CAISESQGFGEQYF
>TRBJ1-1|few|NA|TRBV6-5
TGTGCCAGCAGCCTCCTGGGCGGGAACACTGAAGCTTTCTTT
CASSLLGGNTEAFF